This is a list of T cell receptor beta chains from one sample in a study of T-cell memory formation after mild COVID-19. TCRdb analysed the 5' RACE reads with MiXCR anew, one entry per CDR3 protein. Among about 430,000 distinct CDR3 sequences listed, approximately 24% were seen once. The specimen was PBMCs or a T cell subset sorted from them (not recorded which). The receptors were gathered from an adult woman who had mild COVID-19 (a few samples of this study predate the infection). Cell type and time point are not known. Both conserved end residues are part of each CDR3. Each record gives: clone size, D gene, V gene, J gene, CDR3 DNA, CDR3 protein. D genes are given only for firm matches. The size entry is marked missing in some rows and otherwise reads once, few, many or a size class.

few	.	TRBV20-1	TRBJ2-5	TGCAGTGCTAGAGATCGGGGTATCGGGGAGACCCAGTACTTC	CSARDRGIGETQYF
few	TRBD2	TRBV29-1	TRBJ2-5	TGCAGCGTTCGGGGAGGGGAGACCCAGTACTTC	CSVRGGETQYF
.	TRBD1	TRBV5-1	TRBJ2-3	TGCGCCAGCAGCTCTGGACAGGGTCTCACAGATACGCAGTATTTT	CASSSGQGLTDTQYF
many	TRBD2	TRBV7-7	TRBJ2-7	TGTGCTAGCAGCTCCGGACTAGCGGGCGGTGAGCAGTACTTC	CASSSGLAGGEQYF
few	TRBD2	TRBV7-7	TRBJ2-5	TGTGCTAGCAGCCTCCTTGGGGGGACTAGCGGGAATGTTGAGACCCAGTACTTC	CASSLLGGTSGNVETQYF
.	TRBD2	TRBV7-9	TRBJ2-1	TGTGCCAGCAGCTACCTTAGCGGGGGCGCCGGCGATGAGCAGTTCTTC	CASSYLSGGAGDEQFF
few	.	TRBV5-6	TRBJ2-3	TGTGCCAGCAGCTTGCCTCCGGCCAGGGTGAGCGCAGATACGCAGTATTTT	CASSLPPARVSADTQYF
.	TRBD2	TRBV10-3	TRBJ2-2	TGTGCCATCAGTGAGCCTAAGACTAGCGGGATCAGCGGGGAGCTGTTTTTT	CAISEPKTSGISGELFF
.	.	TRBV29-1	TRBJ2-2	TGCAGCGTTTCATTATTCGGGGAGCTGTTTTTT	CSVSLFGELFF
few	TRBD2	TRBV12-3/TRBV12-4	TRBJ2-2	TGTGCCAGCACCCGGGGACTAGCGGAGAACACCGGGGAGCTGTTTTTT	CASTRGLAENTGELFF
.	.	TRBV29-1	TRBJ2-7	TGCAGCGTCGGAAGGGATTACTACGAGCAGTACTTC	CSVGRDYYEQYF
few	.	TRBV5-4	TRBJ1-6	TGTGCCAGCAGCTCAGACAGGAACTCCTATAATTCACCCCTCCACTTT	CASSSDRNSYNSPLHF
.	.	TRBV5-1	TRBJ2-7	TGCGCCAGCAGCCATGGACCCGGGGCCTACGAGCAGTACTTC	CASSHGPGAYEQYF
.	.	TRBV15	TRBJ2-6	TGTGCCACCAGCAGAGGGACAGAGATATCTGGGGCCAACGTCCTGACTTTC	CATSRGTEISGANVLTF
.	TRBD2	TRBV19	TRBJ2-1	TGTGCCAGTATGGGGGGTGTCGGGAGGACCTCTGTTGAGCAGTTCTTC	CASMGGVGRTSVEQFF
few	.	TRBV5-1	TRBJ1-5	TGCGCCAGCAGCTTGTCATGGGGGGTTAATCAGCCCCAGCATTTT	CASSLSWGVNQPQHF
.	TRBD1	TRBV2	TRBJ1-3	TGTGCCAGCAGGGGACAGGTCCTCTCTGGAAACACCATATATTTT	CASRGQVLSGNTIYF
.	.	TRBV18	TRBJ2-3	TGTGCCAGCTCACCAGCCCTCCGGGGCACAGATACGCAGTATTTT	CASSPALRGTDTQYF
few	.	TRBV6-6	TRBJ2-3	TGTGCCAGCAGTTACCGGGGTAGTTTGGATACGCAGTATTTT	CASSYRGSLDTQYF
.	.	TRBV29-1	TRBJ2-1	TGCAGCGTTGAAGTACAGAACAATGAGCAGTTCTTC	CSVEVQNNEQFF